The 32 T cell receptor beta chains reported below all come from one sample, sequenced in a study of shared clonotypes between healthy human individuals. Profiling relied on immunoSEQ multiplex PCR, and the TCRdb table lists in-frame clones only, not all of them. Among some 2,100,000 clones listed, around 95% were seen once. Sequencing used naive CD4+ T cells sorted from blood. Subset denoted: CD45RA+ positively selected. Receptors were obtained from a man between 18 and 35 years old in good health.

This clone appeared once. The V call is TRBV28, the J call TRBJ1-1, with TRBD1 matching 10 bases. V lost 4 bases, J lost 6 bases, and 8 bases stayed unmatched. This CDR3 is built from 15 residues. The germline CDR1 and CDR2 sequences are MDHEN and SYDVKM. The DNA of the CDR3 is TGTGCCAGCAGTTCCTCTCCGGGACAGGGGTCTGAAGCTTTCTTT. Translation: CASSSSPGQGSEAFF.

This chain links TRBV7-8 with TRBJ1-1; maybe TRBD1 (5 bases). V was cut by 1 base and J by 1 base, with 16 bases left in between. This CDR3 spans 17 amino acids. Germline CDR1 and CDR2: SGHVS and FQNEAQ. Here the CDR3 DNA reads TGTGCCAGCAGCTTAGAGGCTTATACGACAGCGAACACTGAAGCTTTCTTT. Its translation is CASSLEAYTTANTEAFF.

CDR3 loop: CASRFRASGNTIYF. The CDR3, as DNA: TGTGCCAGCAGATTCAGGGCGAGCGGAAACACCATATATTTT. The chain combines TRBV5-6 with TRBJ1-3; TRBD1 might be the D (5 bases). Trimming stripped 5 bases from V and 4 bases from J, with 13 bases between. The V gene's germline CDR1 is SGHDT and CDR2 YYEEEE. This CDR3 has 14 amino acids.

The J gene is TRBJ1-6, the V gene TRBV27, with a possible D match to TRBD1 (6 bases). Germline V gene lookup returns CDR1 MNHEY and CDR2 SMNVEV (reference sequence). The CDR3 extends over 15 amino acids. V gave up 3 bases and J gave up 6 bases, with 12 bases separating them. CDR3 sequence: CASSLTGILNSPLHF. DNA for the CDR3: TGTGCCAGCAGTTTGACAGGAATCCTTAATTCACCCCTCCACTTT.

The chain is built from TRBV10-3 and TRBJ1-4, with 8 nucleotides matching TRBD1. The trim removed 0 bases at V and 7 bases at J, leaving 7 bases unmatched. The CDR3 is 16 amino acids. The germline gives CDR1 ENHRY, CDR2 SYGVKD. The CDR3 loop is CAISESMTGETEKLFF. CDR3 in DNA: TGTGCCATCAGTGAGTCGATGACAGGGGAGACTGAAAAACTGTTTTTT.

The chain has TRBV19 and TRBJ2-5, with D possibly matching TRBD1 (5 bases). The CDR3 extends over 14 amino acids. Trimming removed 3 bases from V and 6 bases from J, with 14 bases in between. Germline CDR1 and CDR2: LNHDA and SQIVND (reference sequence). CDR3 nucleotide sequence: TGTGCCAGTAGTATGACCCTACAGGTGAAGACCCAGTACTTC. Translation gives CASSMTLQVKTQYF. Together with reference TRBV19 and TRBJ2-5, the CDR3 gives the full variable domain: DGGITQSPKYLFRKEGQNVTLSCEQNLNHDAMYWYRQDPGQGLRLIYYSQIVNDFQKGDIAEGYSVSREKKESFPLTVTSAQKNPTAFYLCASSMTLQVKTQYFGPGTRLLVL.

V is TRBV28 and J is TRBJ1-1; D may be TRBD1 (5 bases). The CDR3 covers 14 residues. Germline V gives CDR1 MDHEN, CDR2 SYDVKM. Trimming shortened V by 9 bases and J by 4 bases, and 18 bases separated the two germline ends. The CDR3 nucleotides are TGTGCCAGTTTTTGGGGAGGGGTAGGCACTGAAGCTTTCTTT. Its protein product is CASFWGGVGTEAFF.

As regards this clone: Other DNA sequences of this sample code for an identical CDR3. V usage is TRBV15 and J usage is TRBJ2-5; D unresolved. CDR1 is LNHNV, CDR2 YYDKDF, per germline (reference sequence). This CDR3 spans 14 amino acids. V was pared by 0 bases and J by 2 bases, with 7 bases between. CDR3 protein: CATSRDPAQETQYF. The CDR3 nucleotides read TGTGCCACCAGCAGAGATCCAGCTCAAGAGACCCAGTACTTC.

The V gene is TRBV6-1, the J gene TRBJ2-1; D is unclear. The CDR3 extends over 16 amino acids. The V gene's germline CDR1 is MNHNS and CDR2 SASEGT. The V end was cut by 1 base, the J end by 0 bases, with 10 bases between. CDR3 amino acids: CASSEGPKPSYNEQFF. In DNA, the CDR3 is TGTGCCAGCAGTGAAGGACCGAAGCCCTCCTACAATGAGCAGTTCTTC.

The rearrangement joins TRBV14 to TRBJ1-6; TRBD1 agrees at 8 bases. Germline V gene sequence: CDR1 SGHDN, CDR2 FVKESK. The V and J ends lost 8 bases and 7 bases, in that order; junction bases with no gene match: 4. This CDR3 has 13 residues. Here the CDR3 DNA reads TGTGCCAGCGGGACAGGAATGAATTCACCCCTCCACTTT. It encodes CASGTGMNSPLHF.

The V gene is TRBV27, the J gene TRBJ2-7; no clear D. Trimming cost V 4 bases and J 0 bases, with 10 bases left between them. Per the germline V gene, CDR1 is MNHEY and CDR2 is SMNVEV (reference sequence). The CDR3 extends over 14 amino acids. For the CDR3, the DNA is TGTGCCAGCAGTTCTAGTTATAGCTCCTACGAGCAGTACTTC. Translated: CASSSSYSSYEQYF.

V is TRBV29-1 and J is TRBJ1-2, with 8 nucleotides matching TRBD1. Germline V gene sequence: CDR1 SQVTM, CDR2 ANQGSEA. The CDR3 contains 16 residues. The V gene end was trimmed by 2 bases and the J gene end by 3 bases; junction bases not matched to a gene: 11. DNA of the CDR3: TGCAGCGTTGAACACCCGGGTCAGGGGGCTGACTATGGCTACACCTTC. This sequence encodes CSVEHPGQGADYGYTF. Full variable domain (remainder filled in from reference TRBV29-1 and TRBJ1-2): SAVISQKPSRDICQRGTSLTIQCQVDSQVTMMFWYRQQPGQSLTLIATANQGSEATYESGFVIDKFPISRPNLTFSTLTVSNMSPEDSSIYLCSVEHPGQGADYGYTFGSGTRLTVV.

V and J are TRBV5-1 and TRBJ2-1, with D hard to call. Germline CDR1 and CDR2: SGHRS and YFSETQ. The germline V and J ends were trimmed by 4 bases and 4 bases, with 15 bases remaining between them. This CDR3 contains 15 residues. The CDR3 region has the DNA TGCGCCAGCAGCGCGGATTCAGGCCTTTACAATGAGCAGTTCTTC. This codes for CASSADSGLYNEQFF.

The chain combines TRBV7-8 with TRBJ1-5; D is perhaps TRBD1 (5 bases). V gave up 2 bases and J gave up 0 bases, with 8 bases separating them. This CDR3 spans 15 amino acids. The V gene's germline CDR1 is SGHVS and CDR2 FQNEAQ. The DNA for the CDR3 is TGTGCCAGCAGCTTAACAGGTAGTAGCAATCAGCCCCAGCATTTT. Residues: CASSLTGSSNQPQHF. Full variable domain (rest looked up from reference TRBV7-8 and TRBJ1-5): GAGVSQSPRYKVAKRGQDVALRCDPISGHVSLFWYQQALGQGPEFLTYFQNEAQLDKSGLPSDRFFAERPEGSVSTLKIQRTQQEDSAVYLCASSLTGSSNQPQHFGDGTRLSIL.

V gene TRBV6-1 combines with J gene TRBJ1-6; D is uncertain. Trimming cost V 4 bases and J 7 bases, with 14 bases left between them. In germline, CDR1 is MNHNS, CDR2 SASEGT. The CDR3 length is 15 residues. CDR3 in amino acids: CASSVGQPVNSPLHF. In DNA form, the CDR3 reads TGTGCCAGCAGTGTCGGGCAGCCGGTCAATTCACCCCTCCACTTT.

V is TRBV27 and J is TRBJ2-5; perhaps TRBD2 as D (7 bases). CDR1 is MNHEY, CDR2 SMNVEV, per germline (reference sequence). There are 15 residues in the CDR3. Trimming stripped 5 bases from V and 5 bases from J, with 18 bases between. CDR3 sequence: CASSPTWGGRETQYF. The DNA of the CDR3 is TGTGCCAGCAGTCCTACCTGGGGGGGGCGGGAGACCCAGTACTTC.

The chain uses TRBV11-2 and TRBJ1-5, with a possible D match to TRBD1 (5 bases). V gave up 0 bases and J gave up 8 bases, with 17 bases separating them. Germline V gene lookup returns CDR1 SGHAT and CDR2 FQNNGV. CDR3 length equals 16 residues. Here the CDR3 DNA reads TGTGCCAGCAGCTTAGATTCGGTCAGGGATCGCGAGCCCCAGCATTTT. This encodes CASSLDSVRDREPQHF. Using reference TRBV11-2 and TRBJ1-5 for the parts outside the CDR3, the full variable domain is EAGVAQSPRYKIIEKRQSVAFWCNPISGHATLYWYQQILGQGPKLLIQFQNNGVVDDSQLPKDRFSAERLKGVDSTLKIQPAKLEDSAVYLCASSLDSVRDREPQHFGDGTRLSIL.

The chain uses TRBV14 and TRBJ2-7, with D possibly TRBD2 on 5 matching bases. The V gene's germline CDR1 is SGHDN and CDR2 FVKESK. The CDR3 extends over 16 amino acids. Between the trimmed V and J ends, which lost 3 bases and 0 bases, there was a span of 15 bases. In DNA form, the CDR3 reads TGTGCCAGCAGCCACTCGAGGCCGGGGAACTCCTACGAGCAGTACTTC. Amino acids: CASSHSRPGNSYEQYF.

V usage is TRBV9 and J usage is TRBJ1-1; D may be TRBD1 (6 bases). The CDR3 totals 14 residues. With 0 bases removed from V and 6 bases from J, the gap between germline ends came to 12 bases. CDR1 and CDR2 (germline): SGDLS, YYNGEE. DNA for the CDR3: TGTGCCAGCAGCGTAGCCCCTCGGACAGCTGAAGCTTTCTTT. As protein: CASSVAPRTAEAFF.

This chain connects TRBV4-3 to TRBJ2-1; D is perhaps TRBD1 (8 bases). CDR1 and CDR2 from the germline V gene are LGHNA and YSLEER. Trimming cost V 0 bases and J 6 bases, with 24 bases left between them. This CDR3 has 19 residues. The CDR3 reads CASSQDNGLGSGTGNEQFF. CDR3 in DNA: TGCGCCAGCAGCCAAGATAATGGGTTGGGGAGCGGGACAGGCAATGAGCAGTTCTTC.

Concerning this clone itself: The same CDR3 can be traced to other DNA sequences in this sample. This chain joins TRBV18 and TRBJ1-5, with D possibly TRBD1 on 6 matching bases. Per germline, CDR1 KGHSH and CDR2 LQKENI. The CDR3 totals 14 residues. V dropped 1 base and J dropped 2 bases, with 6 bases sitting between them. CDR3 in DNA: TGTGCCAGCTCACCACAGGGGGGCAATCAGCCCCAGCATTTT. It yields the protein CASSPQGGNQPQHF. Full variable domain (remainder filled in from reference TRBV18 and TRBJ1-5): NAGVMQNPRHLVRRRGQEARLRCSPMKGHSHVYWYRQLPEEGLKFMVYLQKENIIDESGMPKERFSAEFPKEGPSILRIQQVVRGDSAAYFCASSPQGGNQPQHFGDGTRLSIL.

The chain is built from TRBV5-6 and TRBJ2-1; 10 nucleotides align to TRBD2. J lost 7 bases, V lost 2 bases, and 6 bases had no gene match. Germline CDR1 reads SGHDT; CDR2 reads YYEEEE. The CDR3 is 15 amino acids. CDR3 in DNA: TGTGCCAGCAGCTTAAGCCCAGCGGGAGGGAATGAGCAGTTCTTC. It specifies CASSLSPAGGNEQFF.

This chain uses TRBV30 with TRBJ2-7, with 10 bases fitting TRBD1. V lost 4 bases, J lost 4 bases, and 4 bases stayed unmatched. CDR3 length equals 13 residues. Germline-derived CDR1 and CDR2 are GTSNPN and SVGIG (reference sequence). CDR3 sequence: CAWTRTGGYEQYF. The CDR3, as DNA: TGTGCCTGGACTCGGACAGGGGGTTACGAGCAGTACTTC. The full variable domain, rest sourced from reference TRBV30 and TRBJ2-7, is SQTIHQWPATLVQPVGSPLSLECTVEGTSNPNLYWYRQAAGRGLQLLFYSVGIGQISSEVPQNLSASRPQDRQFILSSKKLLLSDSGFYLCAWTRTGGYEQYFGPGTRLTVT.

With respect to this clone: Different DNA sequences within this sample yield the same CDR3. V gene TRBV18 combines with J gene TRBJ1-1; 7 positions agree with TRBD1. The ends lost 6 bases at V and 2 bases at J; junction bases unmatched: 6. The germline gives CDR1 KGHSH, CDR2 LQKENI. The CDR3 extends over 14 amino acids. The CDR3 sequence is CASSRDRLNTEAFF. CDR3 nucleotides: TGTGCCAGCTCGCGGGACAGACTAAACACTGAAGCTTTCTTT.

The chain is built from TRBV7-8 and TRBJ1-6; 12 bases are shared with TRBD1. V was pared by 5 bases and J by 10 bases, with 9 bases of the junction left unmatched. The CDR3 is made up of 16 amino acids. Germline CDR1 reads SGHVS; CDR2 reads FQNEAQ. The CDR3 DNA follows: TGTGCCAGCAGCGTCGTTCCGGGACAGGGGGCCTCACCCCTCCACTTT. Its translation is CASSVVPGQGASPLHF.

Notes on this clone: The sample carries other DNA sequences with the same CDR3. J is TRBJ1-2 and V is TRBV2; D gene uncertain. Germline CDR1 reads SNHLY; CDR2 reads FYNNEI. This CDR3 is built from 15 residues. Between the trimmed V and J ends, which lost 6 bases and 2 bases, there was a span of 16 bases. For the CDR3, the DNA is TGTGCCAGCAGCGATAGTCATGGAGGAAACTATGGCTACACCTTC. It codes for CASSDSHGGNYGYTF.

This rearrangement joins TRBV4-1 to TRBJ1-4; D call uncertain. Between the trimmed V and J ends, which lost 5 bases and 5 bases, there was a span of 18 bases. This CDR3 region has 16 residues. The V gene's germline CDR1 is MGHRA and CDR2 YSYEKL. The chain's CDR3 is CASSLPPGQTNEKLFF. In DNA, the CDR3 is TGCGCCAGCAGCTTGCCCCCGGGCCAGACAAATGAAAAACTGTTTTTT.

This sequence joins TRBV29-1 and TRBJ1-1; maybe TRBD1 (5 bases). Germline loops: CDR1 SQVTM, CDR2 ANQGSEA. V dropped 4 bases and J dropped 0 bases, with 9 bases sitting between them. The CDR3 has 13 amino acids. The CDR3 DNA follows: TGCAGCGTTGCAGACAGAATGAACACTGAAGCTTTCTTT. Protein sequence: CSVADRMNTEAFF.

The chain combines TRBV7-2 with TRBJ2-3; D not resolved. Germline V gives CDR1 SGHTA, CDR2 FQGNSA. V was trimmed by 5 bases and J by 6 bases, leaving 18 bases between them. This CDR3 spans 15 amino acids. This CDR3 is CASSLGPSLGDTQYF. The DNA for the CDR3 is TGTGCCAGCAGCCTAGGGCCCAGTTTGGGCGATACGCAGTATTTT.

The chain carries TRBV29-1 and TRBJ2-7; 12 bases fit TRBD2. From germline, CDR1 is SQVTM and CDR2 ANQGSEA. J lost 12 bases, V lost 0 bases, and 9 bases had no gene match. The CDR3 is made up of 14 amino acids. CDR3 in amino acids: CSVEELAGGPRRYF. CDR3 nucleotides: TGCAGCGTTGAAGAACTAGCGGGAGGCCCACGGCGGTACTTC.

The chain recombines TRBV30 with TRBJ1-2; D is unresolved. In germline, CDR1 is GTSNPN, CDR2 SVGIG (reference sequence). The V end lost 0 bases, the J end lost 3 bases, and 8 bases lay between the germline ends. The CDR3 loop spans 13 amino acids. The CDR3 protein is CAWSVGRHYGYTF. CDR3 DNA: TGTGCCTGGAGTGTAGGACGCCACTATGGCTACACCTTC.

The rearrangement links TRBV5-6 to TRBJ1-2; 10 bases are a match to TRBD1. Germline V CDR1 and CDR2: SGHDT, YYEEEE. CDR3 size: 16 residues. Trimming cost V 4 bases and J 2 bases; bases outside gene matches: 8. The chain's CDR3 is CASSPDRGRPNYGYTF. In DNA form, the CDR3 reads TGTGCCAGCAGCCCAGACAGGGGGCGCCCCAACTATGGCTACACCTTC.